The 2 T cell receptor beta chains below all came from one sample that was sequenced in a study of T cells in Graves' hyperthyroidism and ophthalmopathy. Amplification targeted TCR beta CDR3 regions from RNA transcripts. The HTBI primer set drove a first-round RT-PCR of the TCR CDR3. In TCRdb, the multiplex PCR reads were re-called with MiXCR into one record per CDR3 protein. The table includes over 350,000 distinct CDR3 sequences, over 12% detected once. The sequenced sample consisted of blood. Source of these receptors: a man aged 18-30 years with Graves' ophthalmopathy.

This clonotype has a handful of counts. CDR3 in DNA: TGTGCCAGCAGCTTGCGGACAGGATCAGATACGCAGTATTTT. Translated, it gives CASSLRTGSDTQYF. The genes are TRBV7-6 and TRBJ2-3, with TRBD1 identical over 7 bases. The V gene end was trimmed by 3 bases and the J gene end by 4 bases; junction bases not matched to a gene: 4. This CDR3 has 14 residues. Germline-derived CDR1 and CDR2 are SGHVS and FNYEAQ.

The rearrangement links TRBV28 to TRBJ2-2; D is unclear. Germline V gives CDR1 MDHEN, CDR2 SYDVKM. This CDR3 has 15 residues. V was clipped by 5 bases and J by 7 bases, with 17 bases between them. The chain's CDR3 is CASSARNPAVGELFF. The CDR3 DNA sequence: TGTGCCAGCAGTGCCCGTAATCCGGCCGTCGGGGAGCTGTTTTTT.